In terms of frequency, the clone carrying this T cell receptor beta chain is medium-sized. Its specificity is not known. One tube held mixed TRB-A and TRB-B primer pools for touch-down PCR. After re-calling the multiplex PCR reads, TCRdb lists one entry per CDR3 protein, DNA absent. The table for this sample gives 6,500 to 8,500 distinct CDR3 sequences. Tens of thousands of genome equivalents of blood DNA were amplified for TRB. These data are taken from a study of T cell clusters in autoimmune cytopenias. Turning to the study itself: The median distinct TRB clonotype count was about 2,400 per sample, from a median roughly 55,000 reads. The study's findings and limits: TRB repertoire shifts in secondary cytopenia and chronic lymphocytic leukemia mostly reflected lymphoma, not autoimmunity. The T cell clusters came from computational analysis alone and lack functional validation. Physiological T cell clusters of healthy donors were apparently absent in primary autoimmune cytopenia patients.

The CDR3 has 16 amino acids. The germline V gene has CDR1 DFQATT and CDR2 SNEGSKA (reference sequence). What was sequenced was peripheral blood. The TCR comes from a human donor with an autoimmune cytopenia or autoimmune hepatitis (not recorded which). The V call is TRBV20-1, the J call TRBJ2-1; the D call from TCRdb, TRBD2, cannot be confirmed without DNA. CDR3 residues: CSARGTSGRAGNEQFF.